Listed below are T cell receptor beta chains from one sample, sequenced in a study of blood T cells in healthy people across ages. One entry per CDR3 protein results from TCRdb running MiXCR on the 5' RACE reads. The profile shows hundreds of thousands of distinct CDR3 sequences, roughly three fifths of them singletons. Sequences were obtained from blood. All receptors derive from a middle-aged man in good health. CDR3s include the opening cysteine and the closing phenylalanine or tryptophan. A D gene is named only where the DNA matches it firmly. Clone size, where shown, is once, few, many, or a class for clones that have expanded.

size	D	V	J	CDR3	DNA
.	TRBD1	TRBV9	TRBJ1-5	CASSEGQGFNQPQHF	TGTGCCAGCAGCGAAGGACAGGGCTTCAATCAGCCCCAGCATTTT
few	TRBD2	TRBV9	TRBJ2-3	CASSVGLAGGPRTDTQYF	TGTGCCAGCAGCGTAGGTCTAGCGGGGGGGCCTCGCACAGATACGCAGTATTTT
few	.	TRBV7-2	TRBJ2-7	CASSLAGGQAPSYEQYF	TGTGCCAGCAGCTTAGCTGGGGGACAAGCCCCCTCCTACGAGCAGTACTTC
many	.	TRBV7-3	TRBJ2-4	CASSLISSVGKNIQYF	TGTGCCAGCAGCTTAATTTCTTCGGTCGGCAAAAACATTCAGTACTTC
few	.	TRBV6-2/TRBV6-3	TRBJ2-6	CASSVTAGANVLTF	TGTGCCAGCAGTGTTACGGCTGGGGCCAACGTCCTGACTTTC
.	TRBD1	TRBV12-3/TRBV12-4	TRBJ2-5	CASSLYRGEETQYF	TGTGCCAGCAGTCTCTACAGGGGAGAAGAGACCCAGTACTTC
.	.	TRBV7-9	TRBJ1-4	CASSLGPAEKLFF	TGTGCCAGCAGCTTAGGTCCGGCCGAAAAACTGTTTTTT
.	TRBD2	TRBV5-1	TRBJ2-1	CASSLMASGSGWGNEQFF	TGCGCCAGCAGCTTGATGGCTAGCGGGAGCGGTTGGGGCAATGAGCAGTTCTTC
.	TRBD1	TRBV29-1	TRBJ2-7	CSVGQGADEQYF	TGCAGCGTTGGTCAGGGGGCAGACGAGCAGTACTTC
.	.	TRBV20-1	TRBJ2-4	CSARHTGRTKNIQYF	TGCAGTGCTAGACATACAGGGAGGACGAAAAACATTCAGTACTTC
few	TRBD1	TRBV18	TRBJ2-7	CASSPRTGHEQYF	TGTGCCAGCTCCCCCCGGACAGGCCACGAGCAGTACTTC
few	TRBD2	TRBV20-1	TRBJ2-3	CSAFPGLAADTQYF	TGCAGTGCTTTTCCGGGACTAGCGGCAGATACGCAGTATTTT
.	TRBD1	TRBV28	TRBJ2-7	CASSLWHRGRFSQNGYEQYF	TGTGCCAGCAGTTTATGGCACAGGGGGCGTTTTTCCCAGAACGGCTACGAGCAGTACTTC
.	TRBD1	TRBV3-1	TRBJ1-5	CASSQDPSGTGNQPQHF	TGTGCCAGCAGCCAAGACCCCTCCGGGACAGGTAATCAGCCCCAGCATTTT
once	.	TRBV12-5	TRBJ1-1	CASGLVFREDTEAFF	TGTGCTAGTGGTTTGGTATTTCGGGAGGACACTGAAGCTTTCTTT
.	TRBD2	TRBV7-7	TRBJ2-1	CASSLGEGVDYNEQFF	TGTGCTAGCAGCTTAGGGGAGGGCGTTGACTACAATGAGCAGTTCTTC
.	.	TRBV19	TRBJ1-4	CASSINGVEKLFF	TGTGCCAGTAGTATAAATGGGGTAGAAAAACTGTTTTTT
.	.	TRBV20-1	TRBJ2-7	CSARDPRGSYEQYF	TGCAGTGCTAGAGATCCAAGGGGCTCCTACGAGCAGTACTTC
few	.	TRBV11-1	TRBJ2-5	CASVQARGLETQYF	TGTGCCAGCGTCCAGGCGAGGGGCTTAGAGACCCAGTACTTC
.	TRBD1	TRBV5-1	TRBJ2-2	CASSSDPKGTGVNVGELFF	TGCGCCAGCAGCTCGGACCCTAAAGGGACAGGGGTAAACGTCGGGGAGCTGTTTTTT
many	.	TRBV9	TRBJ2-3	CASSQTGAGTDTQYF	TGTGCCAGCAGCCAAACGGGGGCAGGCACAGATACGCAGTATTTT
few	TRBD2	TRBV20-1	TRBJ2-3	CSSEPTSGRGDTQYF	TGCAGTTCCGAGCCTACTAGCGGGAGAGGTGATACGCAGTATTTT
.	TRBD2	TRBV29-1	TRBJ2-7	CSVELAGFSYEQYF	TGCAGCGTGGAACTAGCGGGATTCTCCTACGAGCAGTACTTC
once	.	TRBV11-2	TRBJ2-1	CASSLPGKGQGNEQFF	TGTGCCAGCAGCTTACCGGGGAAGGGTCAAGGCAATGAGCAGTTCTTC
.	.	TRBV6-5	TRBJ2-3	CASSHSGRQYF	TGTGCCAGCAGCCATAGCGGTAGGCAGTATTTT
few	.	TRBV12-3/TRBV12-4	TRBJ1-2	CASSLPPGAYGYTF	TGTGCCAGCAGTTTACCCCCAGGGGCCTATGGCTACACCTTC
.	.	TRBV5-1	TRBJ1-1	CASSNQPNTEAFF	TGCGCCAGCAGTAATCAGCCGAACACTGAAGCTTTCTTT
.	.	TRBV20-1	TRBJ1-3	CSAWGPSGNTIYF	TGCAGTGCGTGGGGGCCGTCTGGAAACACCATATATTTT
few	TRBD2	TRBV2	TRBJ2-3	CASRGTSGRGTQYF	TGTGCCAGCCGCGGGACTAGCGGGAGAGGTACGCAGTATTTT
.	.	TRBV7-8	TRBJ2-4	CASSDRQSQQYF	TGTGCCAGCAGCGATCGACAGTCCCAGCAGTACTTC
few	.	TRBV20-1	TRBJ2-7	CSARDHGNEQYF	TGCAGTGCTAGAGATCATGGTAACGAGCAGTACTTC
.	.	TRBV7-9	TRBJ2-1	CASSHRDNEQFF	TGTGCCAGCAGCCATAGGGACAATGAGCAGTTCTTC
.	.	TRBV3-1	TRBJ1-3	CASSYGTSGNTIYF	TGTGCCAGCAGTTACGGGACGTCCGGAAACACCATATATTTT
.	TRBD1	TRBV20-1	TRBJ2-7	CSAAGQGNYEQYF	TGCAGTGCTGCGGGACAGGGGAATTACGAGCAGTACTTC
few	.	TRBV4-3	TRBJ2-7	CASSQDQGPYEQYF	TGCGCCAGCAGCCAGGACCAGGGGCCATACGAGCAGTACTTC
.	TRBD1	TRBV20-1	TRBJ2-7	CSTLGQGRNEQYF	TGCAGTACTTTAGGACAGGGGAGGAACGAGCAGTACTTC
.	TRBD1	TRBV28	TRBJ2-5	CASRAGPGQGEETQYF	TGTGCCAGCAGGGCGGGCCCGGGACAGGGTGAGGAGACCCAGTACTTC
many	.	TRBV4-3	TRBJ2-3	CASSQEGGTDTQYF	TGTGCCAGCAGCCAAGAAGGGGGAACAGATACGCAGTATTTT
.	.	TRBV6-2/TRBV6-3	TRBJ2-5	CASSDGTLKETQYF	TGTGCCAGCAGTGACGGGACCCTTAAAGAGACCCAGTACTTC
.	.	TRBV28	TRBJ2-1	CASSLGAGWVSREQFF	TGTGCCAGCAGTTTAGGGGCGGGGTGGGTTTCGCGTGAGCAGTTCTTC
many	.	TRBV12-3/TRBV12-4	TRBJ2-7	CASSRVFYEQYF	TGTGCCAGCAGCAGGGTTTTCTACGAGCAGTACTTC
few	TRBD1	TRBV5-1	TRBJ2-5	CASSSQGAPGETQYF	TGCGCCAGCAGCTCACAGGGGGCGCCGGGAGAGACCCAGTACTTC
.	.	TRBV2	TRBJ2-1	CASSSRGANVRGNEQFF	TGTGCCAGCAGTTCCCGCGGGGCCAACGTAAGAGGTAATGAGCAGTTCTTC
.	TRBD2	TRBV2	TRBJ2-1	CASSESWSSGIGEQFF	TGTGCCAGCAGTGAATCGTGGTCTAGCGGGATCGGTGAGCAGTTCTTC
.	.	TRBV5-1	TRBJ2-1	CASSLASANEQFF	TGCGCCAGCAGCTTGGCTAGCGCGAATGAGCAGTTCTTC
.	.	TRBV4-2	TRBJ2-6	CASSTRSGANVLTF	TGTGCCAGCAGTACGCGCTCTGGGGCCAACGTCCTGACTTTC
few	.	TRBV7-3	TRBJ2-1	CASSPSARGSSNEQFF	TGTGCCAGCAGCCCTAGCGCCAGGGGATCGTCAAATGAGCAGTTCTTC
.	.	TRBV20-1	TRBJ1-1	CSARRPNTEAFF	TGCAGTGCTAGGCGACCGAACACTGAAGCTTTCTTT